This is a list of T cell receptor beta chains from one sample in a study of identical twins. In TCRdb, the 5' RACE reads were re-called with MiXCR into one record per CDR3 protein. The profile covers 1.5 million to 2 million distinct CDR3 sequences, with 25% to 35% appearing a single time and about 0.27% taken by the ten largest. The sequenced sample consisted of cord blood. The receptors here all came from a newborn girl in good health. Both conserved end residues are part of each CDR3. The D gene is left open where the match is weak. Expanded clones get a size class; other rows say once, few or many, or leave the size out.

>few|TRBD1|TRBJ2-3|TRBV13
CASSSGQGFIDTQYF
TGTGCCAGCAGCTCGGGACAGGGCTTTATCGATACGCAGTATTTT
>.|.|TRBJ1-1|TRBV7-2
CASSLVAPGVKNTEAFF
TGTGCCAGCAGCTTAGTGGCCCCAGGGGTGAAAAACACTGAAGCTTTCTTT
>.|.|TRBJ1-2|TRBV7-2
CASSLEGTQHNYGYTF
TGTGCCAGCAGCCTAGAAGGGACACAACATAACTATGGCTACACCTTC
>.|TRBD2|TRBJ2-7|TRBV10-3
CAIRPTSGRALSYNEQYF
TGTGCCATCAGACCTACTAGCGGGAGGGCCCTTTCCTACAATGAGCAGTACTTC
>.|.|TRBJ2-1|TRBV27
CASSPSQVQETQFF
TGTGCCAGCAGTCCATCACAGGTCCAAGAGACCCAGTTCTTC
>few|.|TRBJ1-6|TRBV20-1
CSALRDPDSPLHF
TGCAGTGCGCTCCGGGACCCGGATTCACCCCTCCACTTT
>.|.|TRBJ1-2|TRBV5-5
CASSFGLRVNYGYTF
TGTGCCAGCAGCTTCGGCCTCAGGGTTAACTATGGCTACACCTTC
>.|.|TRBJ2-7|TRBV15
CATSRDITYEQYF
TGTGCCACCAGCAGAGACATCACATACGAGCAGTACTTC
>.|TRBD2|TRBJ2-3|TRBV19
CASSVAGTSGGTTDTQYF
TGTGCCAGTAGTGTGGCCGGGACTAGCGGGGGGACCACAGATACGCAGTATTTT
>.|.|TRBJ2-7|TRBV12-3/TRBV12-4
CASRSPGNEQYF
TGTGCCAGCAGATCCCCTGGCAATGAGCAGTACTTC
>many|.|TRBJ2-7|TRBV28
CASSSPAGPSYEQYF
TGTGCCAGCAGTTCCCCCGCCGGACCCTCCTACGAGCAGTACTTC
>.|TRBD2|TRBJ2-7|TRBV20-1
CSARDGSGGNEQYF
TGCAGTGCTAGAGACGGTAGCGGGGGAAATGAGCAGTACTTC
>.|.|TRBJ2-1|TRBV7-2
CASSLEALVNEQFF
TGTGCCAGCAGCTTAGAGGCCCTAGTGAATGAGCAGTTCTTC
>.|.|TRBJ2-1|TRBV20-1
CSARVGSGYYNEQFF
TGCAGTGCTAGAGTCGGTAGCGGCTACTACAATGAGCAGTTCTTC
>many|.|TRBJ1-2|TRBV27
CASSFRAANYGYTF
TGTGCCAGCAGTTTCAGGGCGGCTAACTATGGCTACACCTTC
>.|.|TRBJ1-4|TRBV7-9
CASSPGGVGNEKLFF
TGTGCCAGCAGTCCAGGCGGCGTAGGGAATGAAAAACTGTTTTTT
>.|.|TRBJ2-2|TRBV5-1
CASSLAWITSTGELFF
TGCGCCAGCAGCTTGGCCTGGATTACGAGCACCGGGGAGCTGTTTTTT
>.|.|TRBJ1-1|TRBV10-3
CVVNRDYNSEAFF
TGTGTCGTCAACCGGGATTATAATTCTGAAGCTTTCTTT
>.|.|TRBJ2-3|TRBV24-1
CATSDTLTDTQYF
TGTGCCACCAGTGATACTCTTACAGATACGCAGTATTTT
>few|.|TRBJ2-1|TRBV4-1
CASSQDGSYEQFF
TGCGCCAGCAGCCAAGATGGGAGCTATGAGCAGTTCTTC
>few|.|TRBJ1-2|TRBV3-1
CASSTLTGLGYTF
TGTGCCAGCAGCACCCTCACAGGGCTGGGCTACACCTTC
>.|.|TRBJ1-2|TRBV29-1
CRAKQPGVERYGYTF
TGCCGCGCCAAGCAGCCGGGGGTCGAGCGATATGGCTACACCTTC
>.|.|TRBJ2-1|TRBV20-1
CSASGDSRFVEFF
TGCAGTGCTAGTGGGGACTCTCGGTTCGTCGAGTTCTTC
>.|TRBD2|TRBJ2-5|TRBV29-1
CSGMRTSGSLETQYF
TGCAGCGGGATGAGGACTAGCGGGAGTCTCGAGACCCAGTACTTC
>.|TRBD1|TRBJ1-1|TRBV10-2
CAVQGGRTEAFF
TGCGCCGTACAGGGGGGTAGGACTGAAGCTTTCTTT
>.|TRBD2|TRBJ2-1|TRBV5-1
CASSPGLAGGRGNEQFF
TGCGCCAGCAGCCCGGGACTAGCGGGAGGCCGTGGCAATGAGCAGTTCTTC
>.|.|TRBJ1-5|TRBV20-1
CSASGVEQPQHF
TGCAGTGCTAGTGGGGTGGAACAGCCCCAGCATTTT
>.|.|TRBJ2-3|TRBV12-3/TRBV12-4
CASSLDLLALSADTQYF
TGTGCCAGCAGTTTGGATCTCCTAGCTCTTAGCGCAGATACGCAGTATTTT
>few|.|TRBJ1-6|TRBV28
CASPSQANSPLHF
TGTGCCAGCCCCTCTCAAGCCAATTCACCCCTCCACTTT